This TCR beta chain stems from a study of neurological immune-mediated disorders. Overall study results and limits: HTLV-1-associated myelopathy had the most TCR clonal expansion, while multiple sclerosis had the least, a level that fell below healthy controls. Because no CDR3 amino acid sequences were shared across subjects by expanded clones, private repertoires were suggested in all groups.

cDNA was made by 5'RACE with 10-nucleotide random UMIs. TCRdb processed the 5' RACE reads anew with MiXCR; each CDR3 protein has one entry. Altogether around 46,000 distinct CDR3 sequences are present, more than 20% being singletons, with the ten largest covering 23%. PBMCs numbering 2 million and stored at -80 C yielded the unsorted libraries. This clonotype was seen at least ten times. The target antigen is unknown. CDR3 size: 14 residues. Deletions cut 0 bases from V and 3 bases from J, with 8 bases between. Per germline, CDR1 SGDLS and CDR2 YYNGEE. This TCR came from a woman in her 70s in good health. The sequencing sample was made of PBMCs. The chain combines TRBV9 with TRBJ2-3; tentatively, D is TRBD2 (6 bases). The CDR3 protein is CASSVVAGTDTQYF. The CDR3 bases are TGTGCCAGCAGCGTAGTGGCGGGGACAGATACGCAGTATTTT.